This T cell receptor beta chain was recovered during a study of shared clonotypes between healthy human individuals. Study overall: The cohort had two women and three men, ages 18 to 49.

V lost 0 bases and J lost 0, with 15 bases in between. The germline gives CDR1 LGHNA, CDR2 YSLEER. The CDR3 runs to 19 residues. Study-level results: In having few donors, the study represented limited genetic and exposure-history diversity. Among donors, clonotype sharing was expected to be affected by sequencing depth.

On this clone: Its matching antigen is unknown.

Assay execution took place at the deep level. Assay used: immunoSEQ multiplex PCR; TCRdb lists only in-frame clones, some missing. Counted here are 400,000 to 600,000 clones, 70% to 80% occurring once; the ten biggest clones make up less than 15%. The receptor was isolated from a woman aged 40-49 years in good health. Some clones in this sample may be carry-over from other donors' samples. The sequenced material came from PBMCs. The rearrangement joins TRBV4-3 to TRBJ2-6; a possible D gene is TRBD1 (5 bases). The DNA for the CDR3 is TGCGCCAGCAGCCAAGATCTGGGCAGGGCCTCCTCTGGGGCCAACGTCCTGACTTTC. It is translated as CASSQDLGRASSGANVLTF.